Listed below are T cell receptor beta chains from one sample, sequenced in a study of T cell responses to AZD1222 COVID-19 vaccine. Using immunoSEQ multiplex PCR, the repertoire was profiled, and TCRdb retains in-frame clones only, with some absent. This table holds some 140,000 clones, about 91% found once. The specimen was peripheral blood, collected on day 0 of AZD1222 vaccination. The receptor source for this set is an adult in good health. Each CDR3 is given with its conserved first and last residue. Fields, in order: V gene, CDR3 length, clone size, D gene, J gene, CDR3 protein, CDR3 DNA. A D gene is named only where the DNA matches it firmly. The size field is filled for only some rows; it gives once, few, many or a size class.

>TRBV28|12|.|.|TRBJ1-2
CASSRSYYGYTF
TGTGCCAGCAGCCGGAGTTACTATGGCTACACCTTC
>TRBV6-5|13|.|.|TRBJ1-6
CASRVVGVLPLHF
TGTGCCAGCAGGGTGGTCGGTGTCCTACCCCTCCACTTT
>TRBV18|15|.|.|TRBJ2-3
CASSPTGHPTDTQYF
TGTGCCAGCTCACCAACTGGACACCCCACAGATACGCAGTATTTT
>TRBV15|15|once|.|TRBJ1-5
CATSSGDHSNQPQHF
TGTGCCACCAGCTCGGGGGACCATAGCAATCAGCCCCAGCATTTT
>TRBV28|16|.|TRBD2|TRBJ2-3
CASSEQLAGAGDTQYF
TGTGCCAGCAGTGAACAACTAGCGGGGGCGGGAGATACGCAGTATTTT
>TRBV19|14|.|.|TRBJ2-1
CASSGHGINNEQFF
TGTGCCAGTAGTGGACACGGGATTAACAATGAGCAGTTCTTC
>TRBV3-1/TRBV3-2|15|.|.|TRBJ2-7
CASSQGWGASYEQYF
TGTGCCAGCAGCCAAGGTTGGGGGGCCTCCTACGAGCAGTACTTC
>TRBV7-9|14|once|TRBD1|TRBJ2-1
CASSWRTGYNEQFF
TGTGCCAGCAGCTGGCGGACAGGTTACAATGAGCAGTTCTTC
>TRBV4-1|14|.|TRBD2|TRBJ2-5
CASSQEGRGETQYF
TGCGCCAGCAGCCAAGAGGGGCGGGGGGAGACCCAGTACTTC
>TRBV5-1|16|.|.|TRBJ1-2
CASSLDFGTHLGGYTF
TGCGCCAGCAGCTTGGATTTTGGGACCCACTTGGGCGGCTACACCTTC
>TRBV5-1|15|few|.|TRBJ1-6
CASSLGTSRGSPLHF
TGCGCCAGCAGCTTGGGGACCAGCCGAGGCTCACCCCTCCACTTT
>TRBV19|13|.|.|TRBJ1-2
CASRRDNNYGYTF
TGTGCCAGTAGGAGGGACAATAACTATGGCTACACCTTC
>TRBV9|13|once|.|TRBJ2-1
CASSPPLSHEQFF
TGTGCCAGCAGCCCCCCTCTGTCCCATGAGCAGTTCTTC
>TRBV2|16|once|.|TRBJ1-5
CASSERTGVGNQPQHF
TGTGCCAGCAGTGAACGTACGGGGGTGGGAAATCAGCCCCAGCATTTT
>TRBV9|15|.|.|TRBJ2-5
CASSVVAEGQETQYF
TGTGCCAGCAGCGTAGTGGCAGAAGGACAAGAGACCCAGTACTTC
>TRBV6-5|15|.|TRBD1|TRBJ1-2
CASSYVTGEYYGYTF
TGTGCCAGCAGTTACGTCACAGGGGAATACTATGGCTACACCTTC
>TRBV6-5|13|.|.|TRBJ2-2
CASRWDNTGELFF
TGTGCCAGCAGGTGGGATAACACCGGGGAGCTGTTTTTT
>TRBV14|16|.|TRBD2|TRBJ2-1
CASSQGGGRSYNEQFF
TGTGCCAGCAGCCAAGGCGGGGGTCGCTCCTACAATGAGCAGTTCTTC
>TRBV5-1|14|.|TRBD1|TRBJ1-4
CASSVAGTGEKLFF
TGCGCCAGCAGCGTTGCCGGGACAGGAGAAAAACTGTTTTTT
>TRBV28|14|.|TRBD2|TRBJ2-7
CASRGLAVLYEQYF
TGTGCCAGCAGAGGACTAGCGGTGCTTTACGAGCAGTACTTC
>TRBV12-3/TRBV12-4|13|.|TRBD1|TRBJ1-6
CASNRDSNSPLHF
TGTGCCAGCAATCGGGACAGCAATTCACCCCTCCACTTT
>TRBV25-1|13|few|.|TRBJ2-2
CASRERTGGELFF
TGTGCCAGCAGAGAAAGGACCGGCGGGGAGCTGTTTTTT
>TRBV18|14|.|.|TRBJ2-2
CASSPILNTGELFF
TGTGCCAGCTCACCAATCTTGAACACCGGGGAGCTGTTTTTT
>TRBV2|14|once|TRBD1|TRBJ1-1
CASSADRGEDEAFF
TGTGCCAGCAGTGCGGACAGGGGGGAAGATGAAGCTTTCTTT
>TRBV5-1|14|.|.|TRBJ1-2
CASSLVLAEYGYTF
TGCGCCAGCAGCTTGGTTTTAGCAGAGTATGGCTACACCTTC
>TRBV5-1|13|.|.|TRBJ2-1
CASSLEERDEQFF
TGCGCCAGCAGCTTGGAAGAGAGGGATGAGCAGTTCTTC
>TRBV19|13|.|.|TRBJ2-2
CASSPPRPGELFF
TGTGCCAGTAGTCCTCCCCGGCCCGGGGAGCTGTTTTTT
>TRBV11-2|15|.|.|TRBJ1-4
CASSLRGVGDEKLFF
TGTGCCAGCAGCTTACGGGGGGTTGGCGATGAAAAACTGTTTTTT
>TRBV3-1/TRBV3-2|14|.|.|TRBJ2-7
CASSQVGVGYEQYF
TGTGCCAGCAGCCAAGTGGGGGTTGGATACGAGCAGTACTTC
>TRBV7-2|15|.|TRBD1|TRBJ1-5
CASSARTGSNQPQHF
TGTGCCAGCAGCGCCCGGACAGGAAGCAATCAGCCCCAGCATTTT
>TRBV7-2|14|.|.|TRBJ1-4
CASSLRQGDEKLFF
TGTGCCAGCAGCTTAAGGCAGGGCGATGAAAAACTGTTTTTT
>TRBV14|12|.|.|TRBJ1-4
CASSWGREKLFF
TGTGCCAGCAGCTGGGGTAGGGAAAAACTGTTTTTT
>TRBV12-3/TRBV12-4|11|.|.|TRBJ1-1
CASSFDTEAFF
TGTGCCAGCAGTTTCGACACTGAAGCTTTCTTT
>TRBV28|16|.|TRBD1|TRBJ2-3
CASKPSGTEGTDTQYF
TGTGCCAGCAAACCTTCCGGGACAGAAGGCACAGATACGCAGTATTTT
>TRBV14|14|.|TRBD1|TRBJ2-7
CASSQVGGHYEQYF
TGTGCCAGCAGCCAAGTAGGGGGCCACTACGAGCAGTACTTC
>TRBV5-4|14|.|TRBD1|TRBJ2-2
CASGGQGVTGELFF
TGTGCCAGCGGGGGACAGGGGGTGACCGGGGAGCTGTTTTTT
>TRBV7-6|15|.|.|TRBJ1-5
CASSLAGDSNQPQHF
TGTGCCAGCAGCTTAGCGGGAGACAGCAATCAGCCCCAGCATTTT
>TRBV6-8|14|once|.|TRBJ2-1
CASSQPTGSDEQFF
TGTGCCAGCAGTCAGCCTACAGGGAGCGATGAGCAGTTCTTC
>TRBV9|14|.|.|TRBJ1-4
CASSAGTPYEKLFF
TGTGCCAGCAGCGCCGGGACACCCTATGAAAAACTGTTTTTT
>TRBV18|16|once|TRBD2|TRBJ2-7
CASSNRVAGDVYEQYF
TGTGCCAGCTCAAACCGGGTAGCGGGGGACGTCTACGAGCAGTACTTC